Each of the 4 T cell receptor beta chains below was sequenced from the same sample in a study of blood T cell repertoires in COVID-19. Produced via immunoSEQ multiplex PCR; TCRdb's table is partial and in-frame only. Of some 250,000 clones detected, approximately 82% appear once; the ten largest clones hold 3.4%. The sample comprised peripheral blood. These receptors were collected from a woman between 18 and 29 years old with acute or convalescent COVID-19.

The chain has TRBV6-5 and TRBJ1-1; unclear D gene. The V gene's germline CDR1 is MNHEY and CDR2 SVGAGI. Trimming took off 4 bases at V and 1 base at J, with 7 bases between the two ends. This CDR3 comprises 13 residues. As DNA, the CDR3 is TGTGCCAGCAGTTTGACACCGAACACTGAAGCTTTCTTT. Translation gives CASSLTPNTEAFF.

V gene TRBV27 combines with J gene TRBJ1-4; 9 nucleotides align to TRBD1. Germline lookup yields CDR1 MNHEY and CDR2 SMNVEV (reference sequence). The CDR3 runs to 14 residues. V lost 4 bases to trimming and J lost 7 bases; unmatched junction nucleotides: 4. In DNA form, the CDR3 reads TGTGCCAGCAGTTGGACAGGGGCGGGTGAAAAACTGTTTTTT. Protein product: CASSWTGAGEKLFF.

This clone was picked up a small number of times. The genes are TRBV7-8 and TRBJ2-7, with D hard to call. CDR1 is SGHVS and CDR2 is FQNEAQ in the germline V gene. Trimming pared 2 bases from V and 5 bases from J, leaving 22 bases between. This CDR3 is built from 17 residues. The CDR3 DNA is TGTGCCAGCAGCTTACCTTTGAGCGAAACTAAGTCCAACGAGCAGTACTTC. Its translation is CASSLPLSETKSNEQYF.

There are a few counts of this clone. The chain combines TRBV14 with TRBJ2-1; maybe TRBD2 (6 bases). The CDR3 consists of 13 residues. V was pared by 0 bases and J by 13 bases, with 13 bases between. The V gene's germline CDR1 is SGHDN and CDR2 FVKESK. Here the CDR3 DNA reads TGTGCCAGCAGCCAAGATTGGGCGGGGACTCAGTTCTTC. Translation: CASSQDWAGTQFF. Drawing the rest from reference TRBV14 and TRBJ2-1, the complete variable domain is EAGVTQFPSHSVIEKGQTVTLRCDPISGHDNLYWYRRVMGKEIKFLLHFVKESKQDESGMPNNRFLAERTGGTYSTLKVQPAELEDSGVYFCASSQDWAGTQFFGPGTRLTVL.